These 8 T cell receptor beta chains originate from one sample sequenced in a study of blood T cell repertoires in COVID-19. Using immunoSEQ multiplex PCR, the repertoire was profiled, and TCRdb retains in-frame clones only, with some absent. The sample lists about 150,000 clones, roughly 82% occurring once. Sequenced input: peripheral blood. The receptors originated from a human donor in a cohort sampled during active COVID-19.

The V and J genes are TRBV12-3 or TRBV12-4 and TRBJ2-1; no firm D call. The CDR3 contains 13 residues. V was pared by 6 bases and J by 0 bases, with 6 bases between. CDR3 bases: TGTGCCAGCAGGGGCCTCTCCTACAATGAGCAGTTCTTC. Residues: CASRGLSYNEQFF.

V usage is TRBV19 and J usage is TRBJ1-6; 7 bases are shared with TRBD1. Germline CDR1 and CDR2: LNHDA and SQIVND (reference sequence). J gave up 9 bases and V 5 bases, and 7 bases lay outside the gene matches. The CDR3 runs to 14 residues. CDR3 bases: TGTGCCAGTAGTCGTACAGGGGTGGCTTCACCCCTCCACTTT. Translation gives CASSRTGVASPLHF.

This clone was recorded once. The chain employs TRBV18 and TRBJ2-4; D perhaps matches TRBD1 (6 bases). Trimming removed 3 bases at V and 4 bases at J, with 13 bases between. There are 15 residues in the CDR3. Looked up from germline, CDR1 is KGHSH and CDR2 is LQKENI. The CDR3 protein is CASSPPRGEKNIQYF. The DNA for the CDR3 is TGTGCCAGCTCACCCCCCAGGGGAGAGAAAAACATTCAGTACTTC.

The chain is built from TRBV7-3 and TRBJ2-3; 8 bases are shared with TRBD1. The CDR3 consists of 15 residues. The germline V gene has CDR1 SGHTA and CDR2 FQGTGA. The trim removed 4 bases at V and 4 bases at J, leaving 7 bases unmatched. CDR3 coding DNA: TGTGCCAGCAGCTCGAGGCAGGGGGCGGCAGATACGCAGTATTTT. This codes for CASSSRQGAADTQYF.

The rearrangement links TRBV7-9 to TRBJ2-5; 11 bases are shared with TRBD2. V shed 8 bases, J shed 5 bases, and the junction held 10 bases outside the gene matches. The CDR3 has 15 amino acids. The germline gives CDR1 SEHNR, CDR2 FQNEAQ (reference sequence). CDR3 in DNA: TGTGCCAGCGGGAAACTGGGACTAGCGGCGGAGACCCAGTACTTC. This translates into CASGKLGLAAETQYF.

The V and J genes are TRBV10-2 and TRBJ1-5; D unclear. The germline V and J ends were trimmed by 5 bases and 5 bases, with 16 bases remaining between them. Germline CDR1 reads WSHSY; CDR2 reads SAAADI. This CDR3 contains 15 residues. CDR3 sequence (DNA): TGCGCCAGCAGTCGAAGTCAGGCAGAGCATCAGCCCCAGCATTTT. Translated: CASSRSQAEHQPQHF.

The CDR3 coding sequence is TGTGCCAGCAGCCAAGCGATCGGGGGTTTCAACGAGCAGTACTTC. It is translated as CASSQAIGGFNEQYF. The chain links TRBV14 to TRBJ2-7; D perhaps matches TRBD2 (6 bases). There are 15 residues in the CDR3. Germline V gene lookup returns CDR1 SGHDN and CDR2 FVKESK. Trimming took 1 base from V and 5 from J, leaving 15 bases between them.

This clone was picked up a small number of times. The V gene is TRBV7-8, the J gene TRBJ1-5; tentative D call: TRBD1 (6 bases). With 10 bases removed from V and 0 bases from J, the gap between germline ends came to 16 bases. CDR1 and CDR2 (germline): SGHVS, FQNEAQ. The CDR3 is 15 residues long. The CDR3 nucleotides read TGTGCCACCGGTGCTAGGACAGATAGCAATCAGCCCCAGCATTTT. It encodes CATGARTDSNQPQHF.